This TCR beta chain was retrieved from a study of T cell clonotyping in hematopoietic cell transplantation. About the research overall: Cytoreduction preceded collection of pretransplant recipient samples.

Data came from immunoSEQ multiplex PCR; TCRdb stores just in-frame clones and leaves some out. The sample includes around 45,000 clones, roughly four fifths of them seen just once. The trim removed 5 bases at V and 2 bases at J, leaving 6 bases unmatched. The length of the CDR3 is 16 residues. Germline CDR1 SGHAT, CDR2 FQNNGV. Time point specified: recipient sample about 28 days before transplant, after cytoreduction. V and J are TRBV11-2 and TRBJ1-4; TRBD1 agrees at 9 bases. This material consisted of peripheral blood mononuclear cells, taken before stem cell transplant. This clonotype originated in a man in his 60s with myelodysplastic syndrome. Some clones in this sample may be carry-over from other donors' samples. CDR3 amino acids: CASSPGQGLTNEKLFF. In nucleotides, the CDR3 is TGTGCCAGCAGCCCGGGACAGGGCCTCACTAATGAAAAACTGTTTTTT.